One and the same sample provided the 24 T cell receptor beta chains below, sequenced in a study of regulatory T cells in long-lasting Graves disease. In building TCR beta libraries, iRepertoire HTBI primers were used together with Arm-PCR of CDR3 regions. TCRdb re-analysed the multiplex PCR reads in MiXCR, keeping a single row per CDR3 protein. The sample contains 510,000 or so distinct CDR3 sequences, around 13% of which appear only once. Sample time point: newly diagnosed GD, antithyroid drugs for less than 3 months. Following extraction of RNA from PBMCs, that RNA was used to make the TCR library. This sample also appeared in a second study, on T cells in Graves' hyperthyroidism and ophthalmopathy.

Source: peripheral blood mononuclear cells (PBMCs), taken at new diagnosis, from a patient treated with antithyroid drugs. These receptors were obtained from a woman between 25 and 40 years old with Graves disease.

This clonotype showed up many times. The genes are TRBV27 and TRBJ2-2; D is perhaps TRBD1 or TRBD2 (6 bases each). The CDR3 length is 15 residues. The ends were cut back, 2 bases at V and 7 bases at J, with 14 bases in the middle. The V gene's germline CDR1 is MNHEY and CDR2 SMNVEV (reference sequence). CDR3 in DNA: TGTGCCAGCAGTTTAGTGTTCGGGGGCAGCGGGGAGCTGTTTTTT. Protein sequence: CASSLVFGGSGELFF.

CDR3 region: CASSSTDRNTGELFF. CDR3 in DNA: TGTGCCAGCAGCTCGACGGACAGGAACACCGGGGAGCTGTTTTTT. The V call is TRBV5-4, the J call TRBJ2-2, with D perhaps matching TRBD1 (6 bases). The CDR3 spans 15 residues. Germline CDR1 and CDR2: SGHNT and YYREEE (reference sequence). Trimming stripped 3 bases from V and 1 base from J, with 10 bases between.

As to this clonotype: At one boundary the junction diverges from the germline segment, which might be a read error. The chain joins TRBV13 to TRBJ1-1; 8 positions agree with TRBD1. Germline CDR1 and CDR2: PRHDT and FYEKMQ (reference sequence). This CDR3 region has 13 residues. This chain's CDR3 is CASSLGTGVVYPF. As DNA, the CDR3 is TGTGCCAGCAGCTTAGGGACAGGGGTCGTTTACCCCTTT.

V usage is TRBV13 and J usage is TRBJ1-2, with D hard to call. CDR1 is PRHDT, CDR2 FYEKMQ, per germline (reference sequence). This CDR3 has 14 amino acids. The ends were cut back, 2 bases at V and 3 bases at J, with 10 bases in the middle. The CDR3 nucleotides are TGTGCCAGCAGCTTAAGCCCGGAGGACTATGGCTACACCTTC. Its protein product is CASSLSPEDYGYTF.

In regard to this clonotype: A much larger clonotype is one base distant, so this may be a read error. The CDR3 region has the DNA TGTGTCAGCAGCCAGGGGGTCTATGGCTACACCTTC. As protein: CVSSQGVYGYTF. The chain combines TRBV5-5 with TRBJ1-2; 7 positions match TRBD1. Germline V CDR1 and CDR2: SGHKS, YYEKEE (reference sequence). The CDR3 has 12 amino acids.

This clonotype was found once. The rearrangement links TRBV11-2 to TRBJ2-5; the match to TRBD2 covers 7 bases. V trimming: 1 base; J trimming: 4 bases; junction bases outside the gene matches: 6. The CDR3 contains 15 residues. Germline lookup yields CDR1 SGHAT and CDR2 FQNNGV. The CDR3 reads CASSLGAGEGETQYF. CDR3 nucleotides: TGTGCCAGCAGCTTAGGTGCGGGAGAGGGAGAGACCCAGTACTTC. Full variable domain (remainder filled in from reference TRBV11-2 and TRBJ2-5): EAGVAQSPRYKIIEKRQSVAFWCNPISGHATLYWYQQILGQGPKLLIQFQNNGVVDDSQLPKDRFSAERLKGVDSTLKIQPAKLEDSAVYLCASSLGAGEGETQYFGPGTRLLVL.

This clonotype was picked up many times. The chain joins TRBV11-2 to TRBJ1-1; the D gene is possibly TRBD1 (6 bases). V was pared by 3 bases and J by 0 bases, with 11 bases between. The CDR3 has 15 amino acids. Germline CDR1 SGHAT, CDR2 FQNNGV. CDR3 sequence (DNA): TGTGCCAGCAGCTTGTTGGGGGCCATGAACACTGAAGCTTTCTTT. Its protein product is CASSLLGAMNTEAFF.

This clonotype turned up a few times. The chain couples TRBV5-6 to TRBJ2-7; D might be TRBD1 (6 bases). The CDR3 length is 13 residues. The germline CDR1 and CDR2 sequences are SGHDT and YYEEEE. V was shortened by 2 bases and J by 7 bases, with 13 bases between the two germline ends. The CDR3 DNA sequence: TGTGCCAGCAGCTTTGCGGACAGAGATGAGCAGTACTTC. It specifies CASSFADRDEQYF.

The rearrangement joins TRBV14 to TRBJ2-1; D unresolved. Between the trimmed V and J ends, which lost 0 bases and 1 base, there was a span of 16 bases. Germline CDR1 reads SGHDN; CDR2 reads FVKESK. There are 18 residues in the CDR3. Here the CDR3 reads CASSQDESPIGSYNEQFF. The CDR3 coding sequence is TGTGCCAGCAGCCAAGATGAGTCACCAATCGGGTCCTACAATGAGCAGTTCTTC.

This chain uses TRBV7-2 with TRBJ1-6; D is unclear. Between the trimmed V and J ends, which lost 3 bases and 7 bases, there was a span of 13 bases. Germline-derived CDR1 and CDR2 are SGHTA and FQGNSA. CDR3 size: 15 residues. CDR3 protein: CASSFVVGPNSPLHF. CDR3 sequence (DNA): TGTGCCAGCAGCTTCGTGGTGGGCCCAAATTCACCCCTCCACTTT.

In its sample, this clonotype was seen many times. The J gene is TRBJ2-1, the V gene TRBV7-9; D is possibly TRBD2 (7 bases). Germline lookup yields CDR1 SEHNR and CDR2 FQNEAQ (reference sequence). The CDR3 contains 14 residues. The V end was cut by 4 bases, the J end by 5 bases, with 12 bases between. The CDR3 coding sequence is TGTGCCAGCAGCTCCGCGGGGGCCCACAATGAGCAGTTCTTC. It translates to CASSSAGAHNEQFF.

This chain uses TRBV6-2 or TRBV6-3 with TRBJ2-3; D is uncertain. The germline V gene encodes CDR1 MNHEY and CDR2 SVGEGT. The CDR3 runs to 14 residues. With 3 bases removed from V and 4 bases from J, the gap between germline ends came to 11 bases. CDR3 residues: CASSYNGLADTQYF. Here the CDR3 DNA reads TGTGCCAGCAGTTATAATGGCTTGGCAGATACGCAGTATTTT.

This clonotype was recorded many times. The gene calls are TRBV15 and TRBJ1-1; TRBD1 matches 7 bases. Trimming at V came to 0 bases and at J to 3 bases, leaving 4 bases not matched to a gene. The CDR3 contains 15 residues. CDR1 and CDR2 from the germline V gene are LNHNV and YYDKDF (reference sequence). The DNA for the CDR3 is TGTGCCACCAGCAGAGAACCAGGGGGGTACACTGAAGCTTTCTTT. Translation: CATSREPGGYTEAFF.

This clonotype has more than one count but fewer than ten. The CDR3 coding sequence is TGTGCCAGCAGCCCCAGGCGGGACAGGTCGGAGGTTGCCATATATTTT. It is translated as CASSPRRDRSEVAIYF. V is TRBV11-1 and J is TRBJ1-3; 8 nucleotides match TRBD1. This CDR3 region has 16 residues. Trimming removed 5 bases from V and 11 bases from J; junction bases left unmatched: 17. Germline V CDR1 and CDR2: SGHAT, FQDESV (reference sequence). Drawing the rest from reference TRBV11-1 and TRBJ1-3, the complete variable domain is EAEVAQSPRYKITEKSQAVAFWCDPISGHATLYWYRQILGQGPELLVQFQDESVVDDSQLPKDRFSAERLKGVDSTLKIQPAELGDSAMYLCASSPRRDRSEVAIYFGEGSWLTVV.

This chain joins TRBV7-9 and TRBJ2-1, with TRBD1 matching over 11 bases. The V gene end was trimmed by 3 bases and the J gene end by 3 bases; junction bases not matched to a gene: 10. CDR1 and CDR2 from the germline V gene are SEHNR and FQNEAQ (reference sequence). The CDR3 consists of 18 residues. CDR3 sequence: CASSFRTGGRSGYNEQFF. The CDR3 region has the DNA TGTGCCAGCAGCTTCCGGACAGGGGGCCGATCGGGCTACAATGAGCAGTTCTTC.

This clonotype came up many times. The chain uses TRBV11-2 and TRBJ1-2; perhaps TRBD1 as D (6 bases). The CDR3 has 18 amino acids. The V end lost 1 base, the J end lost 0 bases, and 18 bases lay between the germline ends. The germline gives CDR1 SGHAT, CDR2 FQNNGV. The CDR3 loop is CASSLGRRQGSSNYGYTF. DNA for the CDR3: TGTGCCAGCAGCTTAGGAAGGCGGCAGGGGTCTTCTAACTATGGCTACACCTTC.

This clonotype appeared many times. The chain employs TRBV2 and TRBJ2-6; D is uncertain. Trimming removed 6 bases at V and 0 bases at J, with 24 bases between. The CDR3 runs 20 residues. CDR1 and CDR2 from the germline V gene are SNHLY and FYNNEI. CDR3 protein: CASRDAIQLISDSGANVLTF. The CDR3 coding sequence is TGTGCCAGCAGGGACGCTATACAGTTGATTTCGGACTCTGGGGCCAACGTCCTGACTTTC.

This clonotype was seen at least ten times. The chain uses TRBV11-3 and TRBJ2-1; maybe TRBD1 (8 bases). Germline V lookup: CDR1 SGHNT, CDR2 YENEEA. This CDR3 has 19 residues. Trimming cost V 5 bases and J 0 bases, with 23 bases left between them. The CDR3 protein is CASSPGGDRGFSSYNEQFF. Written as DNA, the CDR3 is TGTGCCAGCAGCCCGGGAGGAGACAGGGGCTTCAGCTCCTACAATGAGCAGTTCTTC.

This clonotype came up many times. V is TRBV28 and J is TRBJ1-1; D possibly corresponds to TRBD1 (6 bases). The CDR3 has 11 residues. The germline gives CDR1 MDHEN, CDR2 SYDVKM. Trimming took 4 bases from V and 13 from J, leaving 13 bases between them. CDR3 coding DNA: TGTGCCAGCAGTTACCTCCAGGGGCGTTTCTTT. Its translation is CASSYLQGRFF.

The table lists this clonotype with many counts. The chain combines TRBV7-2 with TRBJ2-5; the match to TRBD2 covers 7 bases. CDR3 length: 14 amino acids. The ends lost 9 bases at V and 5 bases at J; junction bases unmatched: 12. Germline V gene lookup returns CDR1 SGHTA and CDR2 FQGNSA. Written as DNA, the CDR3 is TGTGCCAGTACCTTTGGGGGAGGGCCGGAGACCCAGTACTTC. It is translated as CASTFGGGPETQYF.

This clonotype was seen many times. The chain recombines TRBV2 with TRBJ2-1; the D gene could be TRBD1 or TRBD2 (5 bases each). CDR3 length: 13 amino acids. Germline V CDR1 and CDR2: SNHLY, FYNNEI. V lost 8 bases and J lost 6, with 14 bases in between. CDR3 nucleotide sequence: TGTGCCAGCCGGGGCAGTACTCGCAATGAGCAGTTCTTC. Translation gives CASRGSTRNEQFF.

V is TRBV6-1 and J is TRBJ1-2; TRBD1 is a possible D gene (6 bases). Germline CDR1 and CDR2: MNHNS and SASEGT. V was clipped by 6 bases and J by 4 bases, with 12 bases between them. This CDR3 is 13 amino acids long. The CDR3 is CASRMDSTYGYTF. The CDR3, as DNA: TGTGCCAGCAGGATGGACAGTACCTATGGCTACACCTTC.

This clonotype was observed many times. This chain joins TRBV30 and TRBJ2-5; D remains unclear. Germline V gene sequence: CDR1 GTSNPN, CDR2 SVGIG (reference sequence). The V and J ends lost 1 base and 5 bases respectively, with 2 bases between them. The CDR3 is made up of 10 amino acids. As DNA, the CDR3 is TGTGCCTGGAGTGAGGAGACCCAGTACTTC. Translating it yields CAWSEETQYF.

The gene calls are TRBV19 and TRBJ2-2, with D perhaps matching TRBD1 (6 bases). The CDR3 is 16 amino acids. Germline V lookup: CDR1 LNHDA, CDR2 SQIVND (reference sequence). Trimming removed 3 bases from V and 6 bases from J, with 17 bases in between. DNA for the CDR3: TGTGCCAGTAGTATCATGGGGTACAGGGCGGCCGGGGAGCTGTTTTTT. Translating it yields CASSIMGYRAAGELFF.